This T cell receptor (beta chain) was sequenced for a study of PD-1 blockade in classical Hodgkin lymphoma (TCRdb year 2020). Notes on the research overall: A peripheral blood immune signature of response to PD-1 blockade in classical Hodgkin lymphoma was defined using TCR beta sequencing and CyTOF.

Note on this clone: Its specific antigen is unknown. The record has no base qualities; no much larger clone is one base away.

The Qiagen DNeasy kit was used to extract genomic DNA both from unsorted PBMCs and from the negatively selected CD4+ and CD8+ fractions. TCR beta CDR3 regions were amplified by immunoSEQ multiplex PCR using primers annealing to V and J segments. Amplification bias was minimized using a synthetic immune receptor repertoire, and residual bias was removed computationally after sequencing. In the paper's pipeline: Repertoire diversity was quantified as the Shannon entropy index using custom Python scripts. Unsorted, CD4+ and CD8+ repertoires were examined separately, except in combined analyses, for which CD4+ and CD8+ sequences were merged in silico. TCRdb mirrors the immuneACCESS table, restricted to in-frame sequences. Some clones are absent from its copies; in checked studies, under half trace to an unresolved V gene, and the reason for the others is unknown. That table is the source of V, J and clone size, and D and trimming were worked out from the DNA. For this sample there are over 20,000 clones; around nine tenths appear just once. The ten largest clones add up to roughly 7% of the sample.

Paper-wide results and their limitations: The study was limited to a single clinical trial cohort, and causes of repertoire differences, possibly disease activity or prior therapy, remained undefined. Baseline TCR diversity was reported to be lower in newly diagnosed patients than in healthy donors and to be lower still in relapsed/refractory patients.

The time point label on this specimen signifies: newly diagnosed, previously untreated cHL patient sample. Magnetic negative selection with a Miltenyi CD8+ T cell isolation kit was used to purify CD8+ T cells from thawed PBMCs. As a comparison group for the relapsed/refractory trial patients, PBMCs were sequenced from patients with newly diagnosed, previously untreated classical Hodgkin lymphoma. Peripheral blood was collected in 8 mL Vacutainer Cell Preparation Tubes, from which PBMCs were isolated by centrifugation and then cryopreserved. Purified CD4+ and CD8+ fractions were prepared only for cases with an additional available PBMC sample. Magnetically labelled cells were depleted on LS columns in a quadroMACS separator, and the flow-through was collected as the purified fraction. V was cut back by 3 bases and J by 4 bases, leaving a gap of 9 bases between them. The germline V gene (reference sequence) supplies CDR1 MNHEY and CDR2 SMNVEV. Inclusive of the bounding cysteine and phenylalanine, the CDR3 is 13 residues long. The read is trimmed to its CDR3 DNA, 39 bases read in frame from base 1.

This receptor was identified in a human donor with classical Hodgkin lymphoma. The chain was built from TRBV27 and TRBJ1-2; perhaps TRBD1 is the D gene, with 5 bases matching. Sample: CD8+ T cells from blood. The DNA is TGTGCCAGCAGTTTTATCACAGGCTATGGCTACACCTTC. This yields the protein CASSFITGYGYTF.